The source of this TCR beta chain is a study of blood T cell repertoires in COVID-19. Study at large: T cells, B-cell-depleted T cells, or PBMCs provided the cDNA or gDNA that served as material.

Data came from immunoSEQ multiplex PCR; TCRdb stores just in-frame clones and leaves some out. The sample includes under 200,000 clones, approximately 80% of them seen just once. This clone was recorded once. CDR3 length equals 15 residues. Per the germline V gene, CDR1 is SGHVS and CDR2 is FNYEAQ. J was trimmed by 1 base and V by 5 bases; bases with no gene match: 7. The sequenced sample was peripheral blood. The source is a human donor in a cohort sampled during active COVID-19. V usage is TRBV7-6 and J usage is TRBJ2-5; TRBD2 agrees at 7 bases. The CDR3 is CASSPKRDVQETQYF. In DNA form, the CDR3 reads TGTGCCAGCAGCCCCAAGCGGGACGTCCAAGAGACCCAGTACTTC.